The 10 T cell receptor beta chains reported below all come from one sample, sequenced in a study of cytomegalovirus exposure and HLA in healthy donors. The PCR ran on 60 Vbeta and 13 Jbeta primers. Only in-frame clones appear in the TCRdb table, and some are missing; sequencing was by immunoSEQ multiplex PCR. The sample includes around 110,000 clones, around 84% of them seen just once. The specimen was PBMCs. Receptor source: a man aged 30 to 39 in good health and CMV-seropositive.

The CDR3 protein is CASSLASNTEAFF. The CDR3 DNA follows: TGTGCCAGCAGTTTGGCTAGTAACACTGAAGCTTTCTTT. The chain combines TRBV27 with TRBJ1-1; D is uncertain. The CDR3 contains 13 residues. Trimming shortened V by 3 bases and J by 2 bases, and 7 bases separated the two germline ends. Germline loops: CDR1 MNHEY, CDR2 SMNVEV (reference sequence).

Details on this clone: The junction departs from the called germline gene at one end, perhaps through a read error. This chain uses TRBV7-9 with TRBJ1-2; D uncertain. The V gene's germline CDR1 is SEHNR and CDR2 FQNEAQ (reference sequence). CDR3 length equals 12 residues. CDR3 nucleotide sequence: TGTTCCAGCAGCCGGAGAACCTATGGCTACACCTTC. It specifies CSSSRRTYGYTF.

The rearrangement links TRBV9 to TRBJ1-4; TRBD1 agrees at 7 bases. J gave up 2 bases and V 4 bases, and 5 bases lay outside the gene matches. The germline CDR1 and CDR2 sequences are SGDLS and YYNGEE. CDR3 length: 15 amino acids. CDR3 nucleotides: TGTGCCAGCAGCATTTCAGGGGGGACTAATGAAAAACTGTTTTTT. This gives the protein CASSISGGTNEKLFF.

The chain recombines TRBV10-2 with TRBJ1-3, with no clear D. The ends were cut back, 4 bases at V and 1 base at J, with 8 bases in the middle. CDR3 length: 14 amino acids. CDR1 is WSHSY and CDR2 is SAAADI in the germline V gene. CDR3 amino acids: CASSVAGSGNTIYF. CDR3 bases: TGCGCCAGCAGTGTCGCAGGTTCTGGAAACACCATATATTTT.

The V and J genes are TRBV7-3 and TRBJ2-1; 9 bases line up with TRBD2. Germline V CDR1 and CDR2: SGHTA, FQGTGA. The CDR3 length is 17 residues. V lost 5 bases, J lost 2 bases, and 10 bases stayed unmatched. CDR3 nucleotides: TGTGCCAGCAGCCCAGCGGGGGGACCATCCCCCTACAATGAGCAGTTCTTC. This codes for CASSPAGGPSPYNEQFF. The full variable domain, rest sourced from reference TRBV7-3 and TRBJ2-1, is GAGVSQTPSNKVTEKGKYVELRCDPISGHTALYWYRQSLGQGPEFLIYFQGTGAADDSGLPNDRFFAVRPEGSVSTLKIQRTERGDSAVYLCASSPAGGPSPYNEQFFGPGTRLTVL.

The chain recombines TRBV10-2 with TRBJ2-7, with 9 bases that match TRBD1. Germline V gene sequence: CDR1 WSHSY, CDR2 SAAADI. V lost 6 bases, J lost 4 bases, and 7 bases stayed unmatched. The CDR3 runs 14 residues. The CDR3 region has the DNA TGCGCCAGCAGGCCCGGACAGGGGACATACGAGCAGTACGTC. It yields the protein CASRPGQGTYEQYV.

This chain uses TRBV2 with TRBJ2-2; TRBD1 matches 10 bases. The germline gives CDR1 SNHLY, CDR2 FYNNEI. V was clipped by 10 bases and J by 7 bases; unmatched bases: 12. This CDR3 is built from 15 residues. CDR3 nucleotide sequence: TGTGCCACTACGACGCCGGGACAGGGGAACGGGGAGCTGTTTTTT. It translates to CATTTPGQGNGELFF.

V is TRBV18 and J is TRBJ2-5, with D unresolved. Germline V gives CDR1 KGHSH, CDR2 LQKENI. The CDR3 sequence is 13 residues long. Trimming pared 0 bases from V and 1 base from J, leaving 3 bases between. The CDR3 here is CASSPPSQETQYF. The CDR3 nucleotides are TGTGCCAGCTCACCACCCTCCCAAGAGACCCAGTACTTC.

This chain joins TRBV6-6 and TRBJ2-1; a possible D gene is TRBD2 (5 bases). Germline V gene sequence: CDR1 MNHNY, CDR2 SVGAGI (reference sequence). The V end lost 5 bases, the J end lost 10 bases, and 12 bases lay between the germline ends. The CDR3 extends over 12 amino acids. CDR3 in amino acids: CASSPLRGEQFF. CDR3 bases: TGTGCCAGCAGTCCCTTACGGGGAGAGCAGTTCTTC.

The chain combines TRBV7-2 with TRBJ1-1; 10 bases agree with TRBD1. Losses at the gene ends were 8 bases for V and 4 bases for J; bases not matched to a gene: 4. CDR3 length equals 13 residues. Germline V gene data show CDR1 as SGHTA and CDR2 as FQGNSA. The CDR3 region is CASSRDRGTEAFF. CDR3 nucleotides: TGTGCCAGCTCCCGGGACAGGGGCACTGAAGCTTTCTTT. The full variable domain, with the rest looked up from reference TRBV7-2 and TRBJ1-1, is GAGVSQSPSNKVTEKGKDVELRCDPISGHTALYWYRQSLGQGLEFLIYFQGNSAPDKSGLPSDRFSAERTGGSVSTLTIQRTQQEDSAVYLCASSRDRGTEAFFGQGTRLTVV.